Below are 2 T cell receptor beta chains sequenced from a single sample in a study of T cells in Graves' hyperthyroidism and ophthalmopathy. RNA transcripts served as the template for amplifying TCR beta CDR3 regions. Using the HTBI primer set, a first-round RT-PCR was run on the TCR CDR3. TCRdb independently ran MiXCR on the multiplex PCR reads; one entry per CDR3 protein. The repertoire includes about 640,000 distinct CDR3 sequences, less than 25% of them detected once, and around a third sits in the top ten. Sequencing used blood. Receptor source: a young man with Graves' ophthalmopathy.

This clonotype appeared a few times. The chain carries TRBV12-5 and TRBJ2-1; 7 nucleotides line up with TRBD2. Per germline, CDR1 LGHNT and CDR2 FRNRAP. The CDR3 contains 17 residues. The trim removed 4 bases at V and 5 bases at J, leaving 14 bases unmatched. CDR3: CASGSYPLAEGNNEQFF. The CDR3 DNA reads as TGTGCTAGTGGTTCGTACCCTCTAGCGGAGGGAAACAATGAGCAGTTCTTC.

The chain combines TRBV30 with TRBJ2-3, with 12 bases that match TRBD2. Unmatched junction bases numbered 7, after V lost 0 bases and J lost 0 bases. This CDR3 is 18 amino acids long. From germline, CDR1 is GTSNPN and CDR2 SVGIG (reference sequence). CDR3 amino acids: CAWSVRLAGDPSTDTQYF. As DNA, the CDR3 is TGTGCCTGGAGTGTCCGACTAGCGGGAGACCCTAGCACAGATACGCAGTATTTT.